Shown below are 20 T cell receptor beta chains from a single sample sequenced in a study of blood T cell repertoires in COVID-19. Repertoires were generated with immunoSEQ multiplex PCR, while TCRdb's copy carries only in-frame clones and drops some. The data hold roughly 230,000 clones, with about four fifths observed a single time. Sequences were obtained from peripheral blood. These receptor sequences come from a man in his fifties with acute or convalescent COVID-19.

The V call is TRBV30, the J call TRBJ1-2; no clear D gene. The germline gives CDR1 GTSNPN, CDR2 SVGIG (reference sequence). V gave up 2 bases and J gave up 0 bases, with 7 bases separating them. This CDR3 is 13 amino acids long. CDR3 protein: CAWSTRANYGYTF. CDR3 in DNA: TGTGCCTGGAGTACCCGCGCTAACTATGGCTACACCTTC.

The V call is TRBV10-3, the J call TRBJ1-2; 8 bases match TRBD1. The CDR3 totals 15 residues. The V and J ends lost 0 bases and 7 bases, in that order; junction bases with no gene match: 7. The V gene's germline CDR1 is ENHRY and CDR2 SYGVKD. The CDR3 bases are TGTGCCATCAGTGAGTCAAACAGGGGGACGTCTGGCTACACCTTC. Translated, it gives CAISESNRGTSGYTF.

The chain recombines TRBV25-1 with TRBJ1-2, with D possibly matching TRBD1 (5 bases). This CDR3 contains 13 residues. Germline-derived CDR1 and CDR2 are MGHDK and SYGVNS. Trimming took off 3 bases at V and 4 bases at J, with 9 bases between the two ends. The CDR3, as DNA: TGTGCCAGCAGTGACGACAGTAGCTATGGCTACACCTTC. Protein product: CASSDDSSYGYTF.

This sequence joins TRBV6-5 and TRBJ2-2; 9 positions agree with TRBD1. Trimming removed 7 bases from V and 4 bases from J; junction bases left unmatched: 7. Germline CDR1 MNHEY, CDR2 SVGAGI. This CDR3 has 15 amino acids. In DNA, the CDR3 is TGTGCCAGCAATACAGGGGGCGCTGGCACCGGGGAGCTGTTTTTT. It translates to CASNTGGAGTGELFF.

This rearrangement joins TRBV30 to TRBJ2-3, with D maybe TRBD1 (5 bases). V shed 2 bases and J shed 9 bases, with 9 bases lying between them. Germline V CDR1 and CDR2: GTSNPN, SVGIG (reference sequence). The CDR3 spans 11 residues. The CDR3 DNA follows: TGTGCCTGGAGTCAGGGTGGGACGCAGTATTTT. Translated, it gives CAWSQGGTQYF.

The chain carries TRBV18 and TRBJ2-5; 7 positions agree with TRBD2. V lost 3 bases and J lost 5; bases outside the gene matches: 12. Germline V CDR1 and CDR2: KGHSH, LQKENI. This CDR3 is 16 amino acids long. CDR3 loop: CASSPASAGVGETQYF. As DNA, the CDR3 is TGTGCCAGCTCACCGGCCTCTGCGGGAGTCGGGGAGACCCAGTACTTC.

This clone was picked up a small number of times. CDR3 amino acids: CASSPPTGAHTIYF. The CDR3 nucleotides read TGTGCCAGCTCACCACCTACAGGGGCGCACACCATATATTTT. The rearrangement links TRBV18 to TRBJ1-3; 7 bases are a match to TRBD1. V shed 0 bases, J shed 8 bases, and the junction held 4 bases outside the gene matches. The CDR3 runs 14 residues. Germline CDR1 reads KGHSH; CDR2 reads LQKENI.

The V and J genes are TRBV28 and TRBJ2-7; TRBD1 is a possible D gene (5 bases). CDR1 and CDR2 (germline): MDHEN, SYDVKM. CDR3 length: 12 residues. V gave up 7 bases and J gave up 6 bases, with 13 bases separating them. CDR3 in DNA: TGTGCCAGCACTTCTCAAGGGGTCGAGCAGTACTTC. The encoded protein is CASTSQGVEQYF.

The chain uses TRBV11-3 and TRBJ2-2; D gene ambiguous. Germline V lookup: CDR1 SGHNT, CDR2 YENEEA. The CDR3 runs to 11 residues. Trimming left V 5 bases short and J 4 bases short, with 2 bases between. The CDR3, as DNA: TGTGCCAGCAGCCGCACCGGGGAGCTGTTTTTT. This codes for CASSRTGELFF.

This clone was detected a few times. This chain uses TRBV27 with TRBJ1-6; D is ambiguous. V gave up 2 bases and J gave up 1 base, with 6 bases separating them. The V gene's germline CDR1 is MNHEY and CDR2 SMNVEV (reference sequence). CDR3 length: 15 amino acids. The CDR3 protein is CASSLAGSYNSPLHF. The CDR3 DNA reads TGTGCCAGCAGTTTAGCAGGTTCCTATAATTCACCCCTCCACTTT.

V and J are TRBV18 and TRBJ1-1, with 9 positions matching TRBD1. Germline-derived CDR1 and CDR2 are KGHSH and LQKENI. The CDR3 covers 18 residues. The junction had 18 bases not matched to a gene; V was cut back by 0 bases and J by 10 bases. The CDR3 is CASSPPNSRTGAAHIAFF. CDR3 sequence (DNA): TGTGCCAGCTCACCACCTAACTCGAGGACAGGGGCGGCCCATATAGCTTTCTTT.

The chain carries TRBV6-5 and TRBJ1-4; 7 nucleotides match TRBD1. The CDR3 length is 14 residues. V gave up 4 bases and J gave up 8 bases; unmatched junction bases: 7. Per germline, CDR1 MNHEY and CDR2 SVGAGI. CDR3 loop: CASSSRARGEKLFF. Written as DNA, the CDR3 is TGTGCCAGCAGTTCGCGTGCCAGGGGGGAAAAACTGTTTTTT.

This chain uses TRBV7-9 with TRBJ2-7; 8 bases line up with TRBD1. The CDR3 covers 15 residues. Per the germline V gene, CDR1 is SEHNR and CDR2 is FQNEAQ (reference sequence). Unmatched junction bases numbered 5, after V lost 1 base and J lost 3 bases. CDR3 DNA: TGTGCCAGCAGCTTAGGCGGGACAGGAGTCTACGAGCAGTACTTC. Translated: CASSLGGTGVYEQYF.

The sample holds a few counts of this clone. The chain uses TRBV29-1 and TRBJ1-5; TRBD1 might be the D (5 bases). Germline CDR1 and CDR2: SQVTM and ANQGSEA. The germline V and J ends were trimmed by 7 bases and 4 bases, with 14 bases remaining between them. CDR3 size: 13 residues. The CDR3 here is CSAIYSGNQPQHF. The DNA for the CDR3 is TGCAGCGCTATCTATTCAGGGAATCAGCCCCAGCATTTT.

The gene calls are TRBV11-2 and TRBJ1-1; no definite D call. Trimming removed 8 bases from V and 6 bases from J, with 16 bases in between. Germline V gene sequence: CDR1 SGHAT, CDR2 FQNNGV. The CDR3 totals 13 residues. CDR3 loop: CASRLGLMAEAFF. The CDR3, as DNA: TGTGCCAGCCGTCTTGGACTCATGGCTGAAGCTTTCTTT.

This rearrangement joins TRBV7-3 to TRBJ1-2; D is unresolved. The CDR3 sequence is 14 residues long. Trimming took off 4 bases at V and 5 bases at J, with 14 bases between the two ends. Germline V gene sequence: CDR1 SGHTA, CDR2 FQGTGA. The CDR3 sequence is CASSSAGSRYGYTF. CDR3 nucleotides: TGTGCCAGCAGCTCGGCGGGGAGCAGGTATGGCTACACCTTC.

The chain couples TRBV30 to TRBJ2-3; 10 nucleotides match TRBD2. With 7 bases clipped from V and 2 bases from J, the junction kept 6 bases outside the gene matches. This CDR3 comprises 14 residues. In germline, CDR1 is GTSNPN, CDR2 SVGIG (reference sequence). The CDR3 here is CAYSLAGLTDTQYF. DNA of the CDR3: TGTGCCTACTCACTAGCGGGGCTCACAGATACGCAGTATTTT.

The chain employs TRBV9 and TRBJ2-2, with no clear D. Germline V gene data show CDR1 as SGDLS and CDR2 as YYNGEE. V lost 4 bases and J 2 bases, leaving 3 bases between the germline ends. The CDR3 is 12 amino acids. For the CDR3, the DNA is TGTGCCAGCAGCCAAAACACCGGGGAGCTGTTTTTT. Translating gives CASSQNTGELFF.

This sequence joins TRBV28 and TRBJ1-4; 7 nucleotides line up with TRBD1. This CDR3 comprises 14 residues. Germline values: CDR1 MDHEN, CDR2 SYDVKM. With 5 bases clipped from V and 8 bases from J, the junction kept 8 bases outside the gene matches. As DNA, the CDR3 is TGTGCCAGCAGTCGGACAGGCCTCCGCGAAAAACTGTTTTTT. It is translated as CASSRTGLREKLFF.

V usage is TRBV6-5 and J usage is TRBJ2-7, with 7 bases matching TRBD1. CDR1 and CDR2 from the germline V gene are MNHEY and SVGAGI. This CDR3 region has 14 residues. V shed 6 bases and J 4 bases; nucleotides not matched to a gene: 9. The CDR3 protein is CASSKTGLRYEQYF. CDR3 coding DNA: TGTGCCAGCAGCAAGACAGGGCTTCGGTACGAGCAGTACTTC.